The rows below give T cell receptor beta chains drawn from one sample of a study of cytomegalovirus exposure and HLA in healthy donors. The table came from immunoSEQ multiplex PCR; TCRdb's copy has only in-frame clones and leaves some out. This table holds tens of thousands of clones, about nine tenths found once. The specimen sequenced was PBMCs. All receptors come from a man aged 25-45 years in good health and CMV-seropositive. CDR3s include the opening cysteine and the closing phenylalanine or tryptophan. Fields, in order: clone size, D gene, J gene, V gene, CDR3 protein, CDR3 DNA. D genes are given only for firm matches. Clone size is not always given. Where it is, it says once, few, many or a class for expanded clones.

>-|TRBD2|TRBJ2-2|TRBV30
CAWTSAGGGELFF
TGTGCCTGGACATCGGCGGGGGGAGGGGAGCTGTTTTTT
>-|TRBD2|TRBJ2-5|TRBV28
CASSFTSGSERETQYF
TGTGCCAGCAGTTTTACAAGCGGGAGCGAAAGGGAGACCCAGTACTTC
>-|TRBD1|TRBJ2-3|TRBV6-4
CASSGQGAGDTQYF
TGTGCCAGCAGTGGTCAGGGGGCTGGAGATACGCAGTATTTT
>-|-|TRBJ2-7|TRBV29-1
CSVRVGPNEQYF
TGCAGCGTTCGGGTGGGGCCCAACGAGCAGTACTTC
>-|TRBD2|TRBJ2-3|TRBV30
CAWSLREGNTQYF
TGTGCCTGGAGTTTGCGGGAGGGAAATACGCAGTATTTT
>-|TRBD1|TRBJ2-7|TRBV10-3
CATTGDREQYF
TGTGCCACCACAGGGGATAGAGAGCAGTACTTC
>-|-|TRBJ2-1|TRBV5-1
CASSDKTGWDYNEQFF
TGCGCCAGCAGCGATAAAACAGGATGGGATTACAATGAGCAGTTCTTC
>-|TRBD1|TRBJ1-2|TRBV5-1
CASSPRGGGDYGYTF
TGCGCCAGCAGCCCCCGTGGAGGGGGCGACTATGGCTACACCTTC
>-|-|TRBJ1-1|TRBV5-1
CASRVDSRVNTEAFF
TGCGCCAGCAGGGTTGATTCGAGGGTGAACACTGAAGCTTTCTTT
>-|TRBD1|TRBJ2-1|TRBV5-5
CASSLAIGQVSNEQFF
TGTGCCAGCAGCTTGGCAATCGGACAGGTCAGCAATGAGCAGTTCTTC
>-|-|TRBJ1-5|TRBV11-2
CASSVGERDQPQHF
TGTGCCAGCAGCGTAGGGGAGCGGGACCAGCCCCAGCATTTT
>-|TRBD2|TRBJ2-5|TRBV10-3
CAISESLAGEETQYF
TGTGCCATCAGTGAGAGCCTAGCGGGAGAAGAGACCCAGTACTTC
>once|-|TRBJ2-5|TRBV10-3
CAISESMGLKETQYF
TGTGCCATCAGTGAGTCTATGGGACTTAAGGAGACCCAGTACTTC
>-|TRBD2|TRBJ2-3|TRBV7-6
CASGSGRATDTQYF
TGTGCCAGCGGTAGCGGGAGGGCGACAGATACGCAGTATTTT
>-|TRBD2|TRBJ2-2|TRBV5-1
CASSGGLAGSGELFF
TGCGCCAGCAGCGGCGGACTAGCGGGGTCGGGGGAGCTGTTTTTT
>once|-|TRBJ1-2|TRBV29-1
CSARDLLSGYTF
TGCAGCGCCAGGGACTTATTGAGTGGCTACACCTTC
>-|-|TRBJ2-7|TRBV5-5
CASSSRQVNYEQYF
TGTGCCAGCAGCTCCCGACAGGTTAACTACGAGCAGTACTTC
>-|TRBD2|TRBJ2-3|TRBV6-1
CASRRGGPTDTQYF
TGTGCCAGCAGAAGGGGAGGGCCGACAGATACGCAGTATTTT
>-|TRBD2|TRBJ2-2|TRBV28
CASSPAGRAAGELFF
TGTGCCAGCAGCCCGGCCGGGAGGGCGGCCGGGGAGCTGTTTTTT
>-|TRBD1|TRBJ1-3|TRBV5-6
CASSRQGSGNTIYF
TGTGCCAGCAGCCGACAGGGCTCTGGAAACACCATATATTTT
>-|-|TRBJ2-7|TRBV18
CASSPRTVGEQYF
TGTGCCAGCTCACCAAGGACAGTCGGCGAGCAGTACTTC
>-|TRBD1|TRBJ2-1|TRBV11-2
CASSTGTVIYNEQFF
TGTGCCAGCAGCACCGGGACAGTAATCTACAATGAGCAGTTCTTC
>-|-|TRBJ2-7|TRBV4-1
CASSQDRGYEQYF
TGCGCCAGCAGCCAAGATAGGGGCTACGAGCAGTACTTC
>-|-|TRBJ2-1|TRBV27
CASRGHPSSYNEQFF
TGTGCCAGCAGGGGGCACCCGAGCTCCTACAATGAGCAGTTCTTC
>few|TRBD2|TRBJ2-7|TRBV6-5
CASFSTSGSSEEQYF
TGTGCCAGCTTTTCGACTAGCGGGAGTTCTGAAGAGCAGTACTTC
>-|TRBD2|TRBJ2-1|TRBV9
CASSVGPGLAGDLVNEQFF
TGTGCCAGCAGCGTAGGACCCGGACTAGCGGGAGACCTTGTCAATGAGCAGTTCTTC
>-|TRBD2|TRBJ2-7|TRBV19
CASSTSGSYEQYF
TGTGCCAGTAGTACTAGCGGGAGCTACGAGCAGTACTTC
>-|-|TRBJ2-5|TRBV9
CASSVGQSRAIETQYF
TGTGCCAGCAGCGTAGGGCAGAGCAGGGCTATCGAGACCCAGTACTTC
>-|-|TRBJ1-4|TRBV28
CASSPPGMGEKLFF
TGTGCCAGCAGTCCCCCGGGGATGGGAGAAAAACTGTTTTTT
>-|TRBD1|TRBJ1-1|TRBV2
CASSEGTGMNTEAFF
TGTGCCAGCAGTGAAGGGACAGGGATGAACACTGAAGCTTTCTTT
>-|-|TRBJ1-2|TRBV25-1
CASSPRVAGMDYGYTF
TGTGCCAGCAGTCCCCGTGTTGCGGGAATGGACTATGGCTACACCTTC
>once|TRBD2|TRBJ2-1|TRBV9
CASSLLAGRQDEQFF
TGTGCCAGCAGCTTACTAGCGGGACGGCAGGATGAGCAGTTCTTC
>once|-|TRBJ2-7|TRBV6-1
CASSLVPYEQYF
TGTGCCAGCAGTCTCGTCCCCTACGAGCAGTACTTC
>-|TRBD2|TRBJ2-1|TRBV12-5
CASGSSGTSFPGRDEQFF
TGTGCTAGTGGTTCATCCGGGACTAGCTTCCCCGGTCGGGATGAGCAGTTCTTC
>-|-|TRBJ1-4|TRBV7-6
CASSSTGFNEKLFF
TGTGCCAGCAGCTCCACAGGTTTTAATGAAAAACTGTTTTTT
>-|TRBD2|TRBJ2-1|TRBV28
CASSLGLAGGPAFF
TGTGCCAGCAGTTTAGGACTAGCGGGAGGCCCGGCGTTCTTC
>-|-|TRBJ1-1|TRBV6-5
CASSYSRGTEAFF
TGTGCCAGCAGTTACTCCCGGGGCACTGAAGCTTTCTTT
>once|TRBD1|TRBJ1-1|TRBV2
CASSTGTGGGEEAFF
TGTGCCAGCAGTACCGGGACAGGGGGTGGAGAGGAAGCTTTCTTT
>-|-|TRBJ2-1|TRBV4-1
CASSQDRDNEQFF
TGCGCCAGCAGCCAAGATCGGGACAATGAGCAGTTCTTC
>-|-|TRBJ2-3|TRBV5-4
CASSATGSPTQYF
TGTGCCAGCAGCGCAACAGGTTCCCCCACGCAGTATTTT
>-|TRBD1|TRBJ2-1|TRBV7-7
CASSPGTGFYNEQFF
TGTGCTAGCAGCCCCGGGACAGGGTTCTACAATGAGCAGTTCTTC
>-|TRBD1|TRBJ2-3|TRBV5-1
CASSLTGGNTDTQYF
TGCGCCAGCAGCCTGACAGGGGGTAACACAGATACGCAGTATTTT
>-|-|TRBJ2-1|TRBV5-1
CASSLAGWTGGNEQFF
TGCGCCAGCAGCTTGGCCGGGTGGACAGGAGGGAATGAGCAGTTCTTC
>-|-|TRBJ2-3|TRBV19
CATYTDTQYF
TGTGCCACTTACACAGATACGCAGTATTTT